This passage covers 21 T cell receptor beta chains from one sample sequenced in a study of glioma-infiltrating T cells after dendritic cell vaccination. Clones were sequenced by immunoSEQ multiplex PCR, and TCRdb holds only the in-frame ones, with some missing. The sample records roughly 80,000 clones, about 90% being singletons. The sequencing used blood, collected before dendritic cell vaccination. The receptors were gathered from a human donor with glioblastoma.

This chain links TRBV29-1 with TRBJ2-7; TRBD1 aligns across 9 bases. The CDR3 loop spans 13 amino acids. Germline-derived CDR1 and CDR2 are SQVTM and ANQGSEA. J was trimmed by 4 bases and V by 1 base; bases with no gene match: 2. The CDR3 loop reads CSVEGQGGYEQYF. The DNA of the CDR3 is TGCAGCGTTGAAGGACAGGGGGGATACGAGCAGTACTTC.

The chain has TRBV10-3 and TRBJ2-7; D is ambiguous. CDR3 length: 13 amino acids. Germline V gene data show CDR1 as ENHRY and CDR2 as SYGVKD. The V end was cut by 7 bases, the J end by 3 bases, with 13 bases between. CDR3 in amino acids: CAITSVADYEQYF. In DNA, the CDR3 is TGTGCCATCACCTCTGTGGCCGACTACGAGCAGTACTTC.

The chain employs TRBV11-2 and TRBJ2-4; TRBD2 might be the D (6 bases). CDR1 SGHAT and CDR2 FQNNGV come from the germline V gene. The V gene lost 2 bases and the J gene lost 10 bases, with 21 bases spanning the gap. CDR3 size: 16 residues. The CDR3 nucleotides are TGTGCCAGCAGCTTATCTCCATCGACTAGTTCAGGGATTCAGTACTTC. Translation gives CASSLSPSTSSGIQYF.

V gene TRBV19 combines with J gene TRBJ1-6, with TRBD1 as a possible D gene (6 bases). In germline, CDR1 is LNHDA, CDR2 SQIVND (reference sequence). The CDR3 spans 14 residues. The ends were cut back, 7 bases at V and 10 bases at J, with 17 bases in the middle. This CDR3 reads CASKSGTSGSPLHF. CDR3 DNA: TGTGCCAGTAAAAGCGGGACAAGTGGATCACCCCTCCACTTT.

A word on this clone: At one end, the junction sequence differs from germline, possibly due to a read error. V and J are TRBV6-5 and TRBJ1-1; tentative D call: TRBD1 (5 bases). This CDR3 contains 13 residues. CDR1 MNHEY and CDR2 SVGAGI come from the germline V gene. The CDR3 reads CASSDSRVTEAFF. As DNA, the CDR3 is TGTGCCAGCAGTGACTCCAGGGTAACTGAAGCTTTCTTT.

The CDR3 DNA reads TGTGCCAGCAGGTTCGGGGGTATGAACACTGAAGCTTTCTTT. As protein: CASRFGGMNTEAFF. The chain links TRBV27 to TRBJ1-1; tentative D call: TRBD1 (5 bases). The CDR3 has 14 residues. CDR1 is MNHEY and CDR2 is SMNVEV in the germline V gene (reference sequence). Trimming took off 6 bases at V and 0 bases at J, with 11 bases between the two ends.

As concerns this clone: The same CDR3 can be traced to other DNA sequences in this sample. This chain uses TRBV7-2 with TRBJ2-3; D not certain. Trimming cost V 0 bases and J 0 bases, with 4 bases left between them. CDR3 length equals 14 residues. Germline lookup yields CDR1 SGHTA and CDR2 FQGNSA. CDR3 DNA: TGTGCCAGCAGCTTAGCGGGCAGCACAGATACGCAGTATTTT. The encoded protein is CASSLAGSTDTQYF.

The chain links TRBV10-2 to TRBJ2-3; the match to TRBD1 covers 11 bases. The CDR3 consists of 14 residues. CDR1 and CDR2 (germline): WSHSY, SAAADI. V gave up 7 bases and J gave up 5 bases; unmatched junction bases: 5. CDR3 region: CASNGQGAEDTQYF. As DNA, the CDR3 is TGCGCCAGCAACGGACAGGGGGCTGAAGATACGCAGTATTTT.

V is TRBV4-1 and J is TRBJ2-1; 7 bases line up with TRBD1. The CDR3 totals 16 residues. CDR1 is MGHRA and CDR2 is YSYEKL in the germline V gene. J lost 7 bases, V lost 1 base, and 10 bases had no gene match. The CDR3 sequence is CASSQAQGVARNEQFF. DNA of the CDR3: TGCGCCAGCAGCCAAGCCCAGGGGGTAGCTAGGAATGAGCAGTTCTTC.

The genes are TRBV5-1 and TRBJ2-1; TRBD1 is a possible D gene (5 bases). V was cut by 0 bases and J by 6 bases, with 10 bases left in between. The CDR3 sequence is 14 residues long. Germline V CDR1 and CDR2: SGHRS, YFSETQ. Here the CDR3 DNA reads TGCGCCAGCAGCTTGGCTATAGGGGTCAATGAGCAGTTCTTC. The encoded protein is CASSLAIGVNEQFF.

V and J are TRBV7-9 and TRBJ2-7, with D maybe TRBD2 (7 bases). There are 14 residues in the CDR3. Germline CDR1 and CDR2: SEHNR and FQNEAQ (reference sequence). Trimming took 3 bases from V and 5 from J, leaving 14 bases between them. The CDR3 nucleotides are TGTGCCAGCAGCTTGCAGGGGACTATACACGAGCAGTACTTC. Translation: CASSLQGTIHEQYF.

CDR3: CALYPGGQTQYF. DNA of the CDR3: TGTGCCTTATACCCCGGGGGGCAGACCCAGTACTTC. V gene TRBV30 combines with J gene TRBJ2-5; TRBD2 might be the D (7 bases). Between the trimmed V and J ends, which lost 7 bases and 6 bases, there was a span of 15 bases. CDR1 and CDR2 (germline): GTSNPN, SVGIG (reference sequence). This CDR3 has 12 amino acids. Combining the CDR3 with reference TRBV30 and TRBJ2-5 gives the whole variable domain SQTIHQWPATLVQPVGSPLSLECTVEGTSNPNLYWYRQAAGRGLQLLFYSVGIGQISSEVPQNLSASRPQDRQFILSSKKLLLSDSGFYLCALYPGGQTQYFGPGTRLLVL.

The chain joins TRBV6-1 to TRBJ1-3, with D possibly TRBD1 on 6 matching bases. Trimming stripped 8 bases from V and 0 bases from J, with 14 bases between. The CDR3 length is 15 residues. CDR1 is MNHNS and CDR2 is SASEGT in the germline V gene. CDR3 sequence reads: CASLGHVGSGNTIYF. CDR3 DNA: TGTGCCAGCTTGGGACATGTGGGCTCTGGAAACACCATATATTTT.

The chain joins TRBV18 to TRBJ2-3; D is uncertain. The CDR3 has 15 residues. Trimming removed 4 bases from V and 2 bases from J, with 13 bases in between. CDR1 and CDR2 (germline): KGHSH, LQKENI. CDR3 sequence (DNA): TGTGCCAGCTCACGGTCGACATCTACCACAGATACGCAGTATTTT. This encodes CASSRSTSTTDTQYF. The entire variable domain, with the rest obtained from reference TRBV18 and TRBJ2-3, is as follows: NAGVMQNPRHLVRRRGQEARLRCSPMKGHSHVYWYRQLPEEGLKFMVYLQKENIIDESGMPKERFSAEFPKEGPSILRIQQVVRGDSAAYFCASSRSTSTTDTQYFGPGTRLTVL.

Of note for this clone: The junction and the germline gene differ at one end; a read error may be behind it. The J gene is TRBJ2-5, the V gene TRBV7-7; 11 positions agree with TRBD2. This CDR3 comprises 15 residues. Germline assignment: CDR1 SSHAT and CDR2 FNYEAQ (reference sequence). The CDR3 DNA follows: TGTGCTAGCAGCTTTAGCGGGGGGGCCTCAGAGACCCAGTACTTC. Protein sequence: CASSFSGGASETQYF. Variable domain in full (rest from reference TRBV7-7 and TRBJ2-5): GAGVSQSPRYKVTKRGQDVTLRCDPISSHATLYWYQQALGQGPEFLTYFNYEAQPDKSGLPSDRFSAERPEGSISTLTIQRTEQRDSAMYRCASSFSGGASETQYFGPGTRLLVL.

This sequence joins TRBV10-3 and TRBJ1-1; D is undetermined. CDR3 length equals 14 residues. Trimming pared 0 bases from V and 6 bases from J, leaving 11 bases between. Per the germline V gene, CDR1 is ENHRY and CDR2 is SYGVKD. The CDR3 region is CAISESREGPEAFF. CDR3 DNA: TGTGCCATCAGTGAGTCGAGGGAGGGCCCTGAAGCTTTCTTT.

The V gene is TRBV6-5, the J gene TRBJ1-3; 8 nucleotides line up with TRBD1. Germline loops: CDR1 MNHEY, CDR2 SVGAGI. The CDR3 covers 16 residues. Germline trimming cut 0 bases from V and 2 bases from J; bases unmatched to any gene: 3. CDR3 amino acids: CASSYSKQGAGNTIYF. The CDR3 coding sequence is TGTGCCAGCAGTTACTCGAAACAGGGGGCTGGAAACACCATATATTTT.

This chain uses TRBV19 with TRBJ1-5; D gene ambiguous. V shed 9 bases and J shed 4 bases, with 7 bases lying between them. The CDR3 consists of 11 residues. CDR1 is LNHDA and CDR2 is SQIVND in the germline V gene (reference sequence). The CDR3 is CARRRNQPQHF. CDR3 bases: TGTGCCAGGCGGAGGAATCAGCCCCAGCATTTT.

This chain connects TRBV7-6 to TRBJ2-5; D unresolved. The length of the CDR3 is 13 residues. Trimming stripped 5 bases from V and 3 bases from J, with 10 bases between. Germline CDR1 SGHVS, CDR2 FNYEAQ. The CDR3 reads CASSAQSKETQYF. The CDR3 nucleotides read TGTGCCAGCAGCGCACAGAGTAAAGAGACCCAGTACTTC.

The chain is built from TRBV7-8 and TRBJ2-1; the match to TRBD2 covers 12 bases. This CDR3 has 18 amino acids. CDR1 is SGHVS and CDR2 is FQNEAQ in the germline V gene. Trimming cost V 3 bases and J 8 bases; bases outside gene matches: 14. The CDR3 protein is CASSFPTSGGNRGDEQFF. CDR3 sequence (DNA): TGTGCCAGCAGCTTCCCGACTAGCGGGGGAAACCGCGGCGATGAGCAGTTCTTC.

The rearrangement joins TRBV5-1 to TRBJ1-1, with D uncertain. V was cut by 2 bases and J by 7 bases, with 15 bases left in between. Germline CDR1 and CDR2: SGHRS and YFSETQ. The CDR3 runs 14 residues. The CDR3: CASSFTAITDEAFF. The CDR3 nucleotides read TGCGCCAGCAGCTTTACCGCAATTACAGATGAAGCTTTCTTT.